The 22 T cell receptor beta chains listed next were all sequenced from one sample in a study of blood T cell repertoires in COVID-19. The repertoire was sequenced with immunoSEQ multiplex PCR; TCRdb's copy has only in-frame clones and lacks some. This repertoire shows about 140,000 clones, less than 90% found once; its top ten account for around 9%. Sequencing was carried out using peripheral blood. These receptor sequences come from a man aged 25 to 40 with COVID-19, enrolled during active disease.

The chain combines TRBV29-1 with TRBJ2-3; no clear D. V was pared by 0 bases and J by 0 bases, with 10 bases between. Per the germline V gene, CDR1 is SQVTM and CDR2 is ANQGSEA. The CDR3 runs to 15 residues. The CDR3 is CSVEDPSQSTDTQYF. The DNA for the CDR3 is TGCAGCGTTGAAGATCCCTCTCAGAGCACAGATACGCAGTATTTT.

The genes are TRBV7-3 and TRBJ2-6; the D gene is possibly TRBD2 (7 bases). Looked up from germline, CDR1 is SGHTA and CDR2 is FQGTGA. CDR3 size: 16 residues. V shed 2 bases and J shed 4 bases, with 12 bases lying between them. This CDR3 is CASSLGGAQGANVLTF. The CDR3 DNA reads as TGTGCCAGCAGCTTAGGGGGGGCCCAAGGGGCCAACGTCCTGACTTTC.

The chain links TRBV7-2 to TRBJ1-1; 10 bases agree with TRBD1. CDR3 length: 16 amino acids. Germline V gene data show CDR1 as SGHTA and CDR2 as FQGNSA. The J segment lost 5 bases and the V segment lost 0 bases, leaving 6 bases of the junction unmatched. CDR3 nucleotides: TGTGCCAGCAGCTTAGCGGGACAGGGGAGACGGACTGAAGCTTTCTTT. Its protein product is CASSLAGQGRRTEAFF.

The V gene is TRBV11-1, the J gene TRBJ2-7, with unresolved D. Germline V gene sequence: CDR1 SGHAT, CDR2 FQDESV (reference sequence). The CDR3 totals 15 residues. Trimming took off 5 bases at V and 2 bases at J, with 16 bases between the two ends. The CDR3 loop reads CASSPGDVETYEQYF. The CDR3 DNA sequence: TGTGCCAGCAGCCCGGGTGACGTCGAGACCTACGAGCAGTACTTC. Full variable domain (outside the CDR3, taken from reference TRBV11-1 and TRBJ2-7): EAEVAQSPRYKITEKSQAVAFWCDPISGHATLYWYRQILGQGPELLVQFQDESVVDDSQLPKDRFSAERLKGVDSTLKIQPAELGDSAMYLCASSPGDVETYEQYFGPGTRLTVT.

This clone came up once. V is TRBV19 and J is TRBJ1-1, with D perhaps TRBD1 (5 bases). In germline, CDR1 is LNHDA, CDR2 SQIVND (reference sequence). This CDR3 region has 14 residues. Trimming removed 5 bases from V and 2 bases from J, with 12 bases in between. In DNA form, the CDR3 reads TGTGCCAGTAGTCCGGCCGGGGGAAACACTGAAGCTTTCTTT. Its translation is CASSPAGGNTEAFF.

In DNA form, the CDR3 reads TGTGCCAGCAGTTATAGCCCCCAATTTGAGCAGTTCTTC. Translation: CASSYSPQFEQFF. The genes are TRBV6-5 and TRBJ2-1; no clear D gene. CDR1 and CDR2 (germline): MNHEY, SVGAGI. This CDR3 has 13 residues. The V gene lost 3 bases and the J gene lost 9 bases, with 12 bases spanning the gap.

The J gene is TRBJ1-4, the V gene TRBV19; D is possibly TRBD1 (5 bases). The CDR3 sequence is 15 residues long. CDR1 and CDR2 from the germline V gene are LNHDA and SQIVND (reference sequence). V shed 3 bases and J shed 6 bases, with 14 bases lying between them. In DNA, the CDR3 is TGTGCCAGTAGTATGTTCGGCACAGGTCATGAAAAACTGTTTTTT. This codes for CASSMFGTGHEKLFF. Complete variable domain (other parts from reference TRBV19 and TRBJ1-4): DGGITQSPKYLFRKEGQNVTLSCEQNLNHDAMYWYRQDPGQGLRLIYYSQIVNDFQKGDIAEGYSVSREKKESFPLTVTSAQKNPTAFYLCASSMFGTGHEKLFFGSGTQLSVL.

With regard to this clone: Compared with germline, one end of the junction differs, possibly owing to a read error. The chain is built from TRBV28 and TRBJ2-3; TRBD2 aligns across 9 bases. The CDR3 covers 18 residues. CDR1 and CDR2 from the germline V gene are MDHEN and SYDVKM. The DNA of the CDR3 is TGTGCCAGCAGCGGAATTTGGGTAGCGGGGGTTACCACACATACGCAGTATTTT. This encodes CASSGIWVAGVTTHTQYF.

The chain recombines TRBV4-3 with TRBJ2-5; D is ambiguous. From germline, CDR1 is LGHNA and CDR2 YSLEER. V lost 0 bases to trimming and J lost 5 bases, with 13 bases between them. This CDR3 contains 15 residues. CDR3 in DNA: TGCGCCAGCAGCCAAGAAGGTAGCAGCATGGAGACCCAGTACTTC. Translated: CASSQEGSSMETQYF.

This clone was recorded a few times. J is TRBJ1-4 and V is TRBV7-2; 11 bases match TRBD1. Germline CDR1 SGHTA, CDR2 FQGNSA. The CDR3 sequence is 15 residues long. Trimming cost V 5 bases and J 6 bases; bases outside gene matches: 5. The CDR3 nucleotides are TGTGCCAGCAGCGTGAGGACAGGGGGCGATGAAAAACTGTTTTTT. As protein: CASSVRTGGDEKLFF.

This chain links TRBV5-1 with TRBJ2-5, with 9 bases lining up with TRBD2. CDR3 length: 15 residues. Germline V gives CDR1 SGHRS, CDR2 YFSETQ. Trimming cost V 1 base and J 4 bases; bases outside gene matches: 5. The CDR3 coding sequence is TGCGCCAGCAGCTTGTTAGGGCGGGAGGGAGAGACCCAGTACTTC. Its translation: CASSLLGREGETQYF.

The V gene is TRBV7-2, the J gene TRBJ1-4; weak D call: TRBD1 (5 bases). CDR3 length: 13 residues. The V end lost 3 bases, the J end lost 8 bases, and 10 bases lay between the germline ends. Germline CDR1 SGHTA, CDR2 FQGNSA. The CDR3 region is CASSFGQGEKLFF. In DNA, the CDR3 is TGTGCCAGCAGCTTCGGGCAGGGCGAAAAACTGTTTTTT.

The V gene is TRBV9, the J gene TRBJ2-1; no firm D call. Germline V lookup: CDR1 SGDLS, CDR2 YYNGEE. This CDR3 spans 12 amino acids. V was trimmed by 1 base and J by 7 bases, leaving 6 bases between them. The CDR3 DNA follows: TGTGCCAGCAGCGTAACTTGGAATGAGCAGTTCTTC. Residues: CASSVTWNEQFF.

This clone was found many times. This sequence joins TRBV11-3 and TRBJ2-2; a possible D gene is TRBD2 (5 bases). V lost 0 bases and J lost 4, with 12 bases in between. The V gene's germline CDR1 is SGHNT and CDR2 YENEEA. This CDR3 is built from 16 residues. CDR3 coding DNA: TGTGCCAGCAGCTTAGAGAGGGAACCAGGCACCGGGGAGCTGTTTTTT. Residues: CASSLEREPGTGELFF.

This rearrangement joins TRBV5-1 to TRBJ1-4, with D perhaps TRBD1 (5 bases). The germline V and J ends were trimmed by 2 bases and 5 bases, with 10 bases remaining between them. This CDR3 is built from 14 residues. Germline CDR1 is SGHRS and CDR2 is YFSETQ. The CDR3 DNA sequence: TGCGCCAGCAGCTTCCAGGGAGGCAATGAAAAACTGTTTTTT. As protein: CASSFQGGNEKLFF.

Turning to this clone: The sample holds other DNA sequences that translate to the same CDR3. This chain joins TRBV28 and TRBJ2-7; the match to TRBD1 covers 7 bases. The CDR3 spans 13 residues. The V gene's germline CDR1 is MDHEN and CDR2 SYDVKM. J gave up 1 base and V 6 bases, and 3 bases lay outside the gene matches. The CDR3 spells CASSPGQSYEQYF. The CDR3 DNA sequence: TGTGCCAGCAGCCCGGGACAGTCCTACGAGCAGTACTTC.

Here the CDR3 DNA reads TGTGCCAGCAGCCCCCTGGAAGAGGGGAACACTGAAGCTTTCTTT. Translating it yields CASSPLEEGNTEAFF. The rearrangement uses TRBV9 and TRBJ1-1; D is undetermined. V lost 4 bases and J lost 1, with 14 bases in between. This CDR3 has 15 residues. Germline V lookup: CDR1 SGDLS, CDR2 YYNGEE.

CDR3 sequence reads: CASSQAGTGGWNEQFF. The CDR3, as DNA: TGCGCCAGCAGCCAAGCCGGGACAGGGGGCTGGAATGAGCAGTTCTTC. The chain links TRBV4-1 to TRBJ2-1, with TRBD1 identical over 12 bases. The trim removed 1 base at V and 7 bases at J, leaving 5 bases unmatched. Germline CDR1 and CDR2: MGHRA and YSYEKL. The CDR3 loop spans 16 amino acids.

This clone showed up just a few times. The chain links TRBV7-9 to TRBJ1-1, with D tentatively TRBD1 (6 bases). In germline, CDR1 is SEHNR, CDR2 FQNEAQ (reference sequence). V was shortened by 8 bases and J by 0 bases, with 10 bases between the two germline ends. This CDR3 spans 13 amino acids. As DNA, the CDR3 is TGTGCCAGCCACAGGGACCTGAACACTGAAGCTTTCTTT. It yields the protein CASHRDLNTEAFF. The full variable domain, its missing parts supplied by reference TRBV7-9 and TRBJ1-1, is DTGVSQNPRHKITKRGQNVTFRCDPISEHNRLYWYRQTLGQGPEFLTYFQNEAQLEKSRLLSDRFSAERPKGSFSTLEIQRTEQGDSAMYLCASHRDLNTEAFFGQGTRLTVV.

The chain uses TRBV7-8 and TRBJ1-5; D not resolved. Trimming pared 5 bases from V and 7 bases from J, leaving 15 bases between. Germline V gene lookup returns CDR1 SGHVS and CDR2 FQNEAQ. This CDR3 contains 14 residues. The CDR3 is CASSPPVTWQPQHF. The CDR3 DNA follows: TGTGCCAGCAGCCCCCCTGTCACATGGCAGCCCCAGCATTTT.

The chain recombines TRBV12-3 or TRBV12-4 with TRBJ1-2; D call uncertain. This CDR3 comprises 12 residues. V lost 2 bases and J lost 2, with 3 bases in between. The CDR3: CASSLQNYGYTF. CDR3 sequence (DNA): TGTGCCAGCAGTTTACAAAACTATGGCTACACCTTC.

The chain is built from TRBV13 and TRBJ1-4; a weak D match, TRBD1 (5 bases). The V and J ends lost 5 bases and 4 bases respectively, with 11 bases between them. The CDR3 length is 14 residues. Germline CDR1 PRHDT, CDR2 FYEKMQ (reference sequence). The CDR3 nucleotides are TGTGCCAGCAGCCCGAGGGGAGGTAATGAAAAACTGTTTTTT. It encodes CASSPRGGNEKLFF.